These T cell receptor beta chains were read from a single sample in a study of T cell clonotyping in hematopoietic cell transplantation. TCRdb keeps only in-frame clones here, not all; method: immunoSEQ multiplex PCR. The data hold 7,000 or so clones, with over 75% observed a single time. The sample here was PBMCs, taken 30 days after allogeneic stem cell transplant. Receptor source: a female patient between 50 and 59 years old who had an allogeneic stem cell transplant from an unrelated donor, so the T cells may come from the graft donor. Some clones in this sample may be carry-over from other donors' samples. CDR3s include the opening cysteine and the closing phenylalanine or tryptophan.

J gene: TRBJ2-5
CDR3 length: 13
V gene: TRBV29-1
CDR3 protein: CSGRLAGGETQYF

J gene: TRBJ1-6
CDR3 length: 13
V gene: TRBV28
CDR3 protein: CASMRDRDSPLHF

J gene: TRBJ2-1
CDR3 length: 14
V gene: TRBV7-9
CDR3 protein: CASRFAGSGGAEFF

J gene: TRBJ2-1
CDR3 length: 15
V gene: TRBV11-3
CDR3 protein: CASSFEAGRNNEQFF

J gene: TRBJ2-3
CDR3 length: 18
V gene: TRBV25-1
CDR3 protein: CASSDPSWTSGGADTQYF

J gene: TRBJ1-2
CDR3 length: 15
V gene: TRBV6-1
CDR3 protein: CASSEAWAGSYGYTF

J gene: TRBJ1-1
CDR3 length: 17
V gene: TRBV4-1
CDR3 protein: CASSFGQGGGANTEALF

J gene: TRBJ1-1
CDR3 length: 14
V gene: TRBV7-9
CDR3 protein: CASSYQQGSTEAFF

J gene: TRBJ2-1
CDR3 length: 13
V gene: TRBV5-6
CDR3 protein: CASSAGGFNEQFF

J gene: TRBJ1-2
CDR3 length: 13
V gene: TRBV30
CDR3 protein: CAWARDLHYGYTF

J gene: TRBJ2-2
CDR3 length: 16
V gene: TRBV5-1
CDR3 protein: CASSGRASANTGELFF

J gene: TRBJ1-1
CDR3 length: 14
V gene: TRBV19
CDR3 protein: CASSIGTVNTEAFF

J gene: TRBJ1-5
CDR3 length: 14
V gene: TRBV10-2
CDR3 protein: CASSAVWSNQPQHF

J gene: TRBJ1-5
CDR3 length: 17
V gene: TRBV15
CDR3 protein: CATSSEPGTYSNQPQHF

J gene: TRBJ2-3
CDR3 length: 17
V gene: TRBV4-2
CDR3 protein: CASSQASGRSSTDTQYF

J gene: TRBJ1-4
CDR3 length: 16
V gene: TRBV2
CDR3 protein: CASSFEDLRVNEKLFF

J gene: TRBJ1-2
CDR3 length: 12
V gene: TRBV30
CDR3 protein: CAWSLGNNGYTF

J gene: TRBJ1-2
CDR3 length: 17
V gene: TRBV5-4
CDR3 protein: CASSLAIGDRFNYGYTF

J gene: TRBJ2-1
CDR3 length: 16
V gene: TRBV28
CDR3 protein: CASSSHAGGKSNEQFF

J gene: TRBJ1-2
CDR3 length: 14
V gene: TRBV4-2
CDR3 protein: CASSQERGTGGYTF

J gene: TRBJ1-2
CDR3 length: 14
V gene: TRBV5-1
CDR3 protein: CASSLDMGLYGYTF

J gene: TRBJ2-3
CDR3 length: 15
V gene: TRBV2
CDR3 protein: CASSDPLALTDTQYF

J gene: TRBJ2-7
CDR3 length: 14
V gene: TRBV29-1
CDR3 protein: CSVERTGGSYEQYF

J gene: TRBJ2-1
CDR3 length: 13
V gene: TRBV7-2
CDR3 protein: CASSRDRVNEQFF

J gene: TRBJ1-2
CDR3 length: 14
V gene: TRBV30
CDR3 protein: CAWSEDSGSYGYTF

J gene: TRBJ1-6
CDR3 length: 15
V gene: TRBV5-4
CDR3 protein: CASSPVGARLSPLHF

J gene: TRBJ2-1
CDR3 length: 16
V gene: TRBV11-3
CDR3 protein: CASSAVDSGEYNEQFF

J gene: TRBJ1-2
CDR3 length: 13
V gene: TRBV5-4
CDR3 protein: CASSPDRNYGYTF

J gene: TRBJ2-7
CDR3 length: 16
V gene: TRBV29-1
CDR3 protein: CSVEDHGRGLLGEQYF

J gene: TRBJ2-6
CDR3 length: 18
V gene: TRBV7-2
CDR3 protein: CASSPAPPGQGMANVLTF

J gene: TRBJ1-5
CDR3 length: 14
V gene: TRBV28
CDR3 protein: CASSLDRGNQPQHF

J gene: TRBJ2-7
CDR3 length: 14
V gene: TRBV30
CDR3 protein: CAWARTSQGWEQYF

J gene: TRBJ2-5
CDR3 length: 13
V gene: TRBV9
CDR3 protein: CASSVGMVETQYF

J gene: TRBJ2-3
CDR3 length: 14
V gene: TRBV6-5
CDR3 protein: CASRLSGSGDTQYF

J gene: TRBJ2-1
CDR3 length: 18
V gene: TRBV4-1
CDR3 protein: CASSQGWVAGGLFNEQFF

J gene: TRBJ1-1
CDR3 length: 14
V gene: TRBV2
CDR3 protein: CASSDLRDSTEAFF

J gene: TRBJ2-6
CDR3 length: 16
V gene: TRBV7-9
CDR3 protein: CASSTPDRAGANVLTF

J gene: TRBJ1-1
CDR3 length: 10
V gene: TRBV29-1
CDR3 protein: CSAWGTEAFF

J gene: TRBJ2-3
CDR3 length: 15
V gene: TRBV14
CDR3 protein: CASSQGGASVHTQYF

J gene: TRBJ1-2
CDR3 length: 13
V gene: TRBV6-6
CDR3 protein: CASSLDSLYGYTF